Presented here are 21 T cell receptor beta chains from one specimen sequenced in a study of blood T cell repertoires in COVID-19. This table comes from immunoSEQ multiplex PCR, and its TCRdb copy is limited to in-frame clones, with some not included. The sample holds some 110,000 clones, 80% to 85% seen once. The specimen was peripheral blood. The receptors were gathered from a man aged 70-80 years with acute or convalescent COVID-19.

The chain carries TRBV5-1 and TRBJ1-2; 10 bases fit TRBD1. Trimming removed 3 bases from V and 6 bases from J; junction bases left unmatched: 5. The CDR3 is made up of 14 amino acids. Germline V gene data show CDR1 as SGHRS and CDR2 as YFSETQ. CDR3 nucleotides: TGCGCCAGCAGCTCGGAGGGGACAGGGGATGGCTACACCTTC. Translating it yields CASSSEGTGDGYTF.

In this sample, this clone turned up a few times. The DNA of the CDR3 is TGTGCCAGCAGCCAAGAGGCAGGTAGCTCCTATAATTCACCCCTCCACTTT. Protein sequence: CASSQEAGSSYNSPLHF. The chain has TRBV4-2 and TRBJ1-6; D gene uncertain. The CDR3 is made up of 17 amino acids. The germline gives CDR1 LGHNA, CDR2 YNFKEQ. V was cut by 0 bases and J by 0 bases, with 9 bases left in between.

V is TRBV5-1 and J is TRBJ2-7; no clear D gene. CDR1 is SGHRS, CDR2 YFSETQ, per germline. This CDR3 spans 14 amino acids. Trimming left V 3 bases short and J 3 bases short, with 13 bases between. The CDR3 DNA sequence: TGCGCCAGCAGCTCCAACACCCTCGTCTACGAGCAGTACTTC. This translates into CASSSNTLVYEQYF.

The V and J genes are TRBV6-5 and TRBJ2-2, with D perhaps matching TRBD2 (5 bases). The CDR3 spans 13 residues. Germline V gene lookup returns CDR1 MNHEY and CDR2 SVGAGI. Trimming shortened V by 6 bases and J by 6 bases, and 11 bases separated the two germline ends. DNA for the CDR3: TGTGCCAGCAGGCTAGCATTTGCCGGGGAGCTGTTTTTT. It specifies CASRLAFAGELFF.

The chain is built from TRBV19 and TRBJ1-2, with 12 bases identical to TRBD1. This CDR3 comprises 15 residues. J lost 4 bases, V lost 5 bases, and 5 bases had no gene match. Germline loops: CDR1 LNHDA, CDR2 SQIVND (reference sequence). This chain's CDR3 is CASSVGTGGLYGYTF. The CDR3 bases are TGTGCCAGTAGTGTCGGGACAGGGGGCCTCTATGGCTACACCTTC.

J is TRBJ2-2 and V is TRBV18, with D unclear. The V gene's germline CDR1 is KGHSH and CDR2 LQKENI. This CDR3 is 12 amino acids long. CDR3 DNA: TGTGCGCAGTCCGCGAACACCGGGGAGCTGTTTTTT. Its translation is CAQSANTGELFF. The variable domain in full, completed from reference TRBV18 and TRBJ2-2, reads NAGVMQNPRHLVRRRGQEARLRCSPMKGHSHVYWYRQLPEEGLKFMVYLQKENIIDESGMPKERFSAEFPKEGPSILRIQQVVRGDSAAYFCAQSANTGELFFGEGSRLTVL.

The chain joins TRBV5-1 to TRBJ1-4; TRBD1 might be the D (5 bases). Per the germline V gene, CDR1 is SGHRS and CDR2 is YFSETQ. The CDR3 extends over 12 amino acids. The V end lost 8 bases, the J end lost 6 bases, and 11 bases lay between the germline ends. CDR3 nucleotides: TGCGCCAGTCAGGGTGTAGATGAAAAACTGTTTTTT. Protein product: CASQGVDEKLFF.

The rearrangement joins TRBV27 to TRBJ2-1; 10 bases fit TRBD1. With V trimmed by 8 bases and J by 9 bases, 10 bases remained unmatched. The germline V gene has CDR1 MNHEY and CDR2 SMNVEV (reference sequence). The CDR3 is 14 residues long. As DNA, the CDR3 is TGTGCCAGCCTCGGGACAGGGGATGGGATTGAGCAGTTCTTC. Translated, it gives CASLGTGDGIEQFF.

There are a few counts of this clone. The chain joins TRBV6-5 to TRBJ1-1, with TRBD1 matching 7 bases. Germline V gene lookup returns CDR1 MNHEY and CDR2 SVGAGI. V lost 6 bases and J lost 1; bases outside the gene matches: 8. CDR3 length equals 15 residues. The CDR3 loop is CASRPGTVKNTEAFF. The CDR3 nucleotides are TGTGCCAGCAGACCCGGGACAGTCAAGAACACTGAAGCTTTCTTT.

This clone has only a few counts. This chain connects TRBV6-5 to TRBJ1-2, with D unresolved. V shed 3 bases and J shed 4 bases, with 9 bases lying between them. The germline gives CDR1 MNHEY, CDR2 SVGAGI. The CDR3 has 13 amino acids. CDR3 coding DNA: TGTGCCAGCAGTTATAACGGGGTCTATGGCTACACCTTC. Amino acid sequence: CASSYNGVYGYTF.

This clone appeared a few times. The chain joins TRBV5-6 to TRBJ2-5; 9 bases are a match to TRBD2. The CDR3 is made up of 16 amino acids. The germline gives CDR1 SGHDT, CDR2 YYEEEE. V shed 3 bases and J 5 bases; nucleotides not matched to a gene: 11. The CDR3 bases are TGTGCCAGCAGCTCCGGGACTAGCCCTTTAGAGGAGACCCAGTACTTC. This translates into CASSSGTSPLEETQYF.

The chain couples TRBV5-4 to TRBJ1-1; D perhaps matches TRBD1 (6 bases). Trimming removed 0 bases at V and 3 bases at J, with 12 bases between. Germline V gives CDR1 SGHNT, CDR2 YYREEE (reference sequence). The CDR3 spans 15 residues. The DNA of the CDR3 is TGTGCCAGCAGCTTGGGGGGGCGAGGGGACACTGAAGCTTTCTTT. Its protein is CASSLGGRGDTEAFF.

This clone was detected only a few times. The chain carries TRBV28 and TRBJ1-2, with a tentative D call TRBD1 (5 bases). The CDR3 is 14 residues long. Looked up from germline, CDR1 is MDHEN and CDR2 is SYDVKM. The germline V and J ends were trimmed by 5 bases and 1 base, with 11 bases remaining between them. CDR3 nucleotide sequence: TGTGCCAGCAGTAAGACGGGGGGTAACTATGGCTACACCTTC. Residues: CASSKTGGNYGYTF.

The rearrangement joins TRBV18 to TRBJ1-4; D gene ambiguous. The germline V gene has CDR1 KGHSH and CDR2 LQKENI. V lost 2 bases, J lost 4 bases, and 5 bases lay in between. The CDR3 loop spans 13 amino acids. CDR3 sequence (DNA): TGTGCCAGCTCACCAGGGCTTAATGAAAAACTGTTTTTT. Protein sequence: CASSPGLNEKLFF.

V gene TRBV5-6 combines with J gene TRBJ2-3, with TRBD2 matching over 9 bases. This CDR3 has 16 residues. The J segment lost 1 base and the V segment lost 1 base, leaving 4 bases of the junction unmatched. CDR1 is SGHDT, CDR2 YYEEEE, per germline. This CDR3 reads CASSLRLAGRTDTQYF. The CDR3 DNA reads as TGTGCCAGCAGCTTGAGGCTAGCGGGACGCACAGATACGCAGTATTTT.

A word on this clone: Compared with germline, one end of the junction differs, possibly owing to a read error. The chain recombines TRBV7-8 with TRBJ2-7; D is possibly TRBD2 (5 bases). Germline CDR1 reads SGHVS; CDR2 reads FQNEAQ. This CDR3 is built from 14 residues. The CDR3 spells CASSSLRRTYEQYF. The CDR3 nucleotides are TGTGCCAGTAGCTCCCTTCGGAGGACTTACGAGCAGTACTTC.

The rearrangement uses TRBV9 and TRBJ1-4; D not resolved. V shed 0 bases and J shed 4 bases, with 4 bases lying between them. The CDR3 extends over 13 amino acids. The germline V gene encodes CDR1 SGDLS and CDR2 YYNGEE. Here the CDR3 reads CASSVALNEKLFF. The CDR3 DNA sequence: TGTGCCAGCAGCGTAGCCCTTAATGAAAAACTGTTTTTT.

In DNA, the CDR3 is TGCGCCAGCAGCTCCGGACTAGTGTACAATGAGCAGTTCTTC. Protein: CASSSGLVYNEQFF. The gene calls are TRBV5-1 and TRBJ2-1; the match to TRBD2 covers 7 bases. The CDR3 has 14 residues. CDR1 and CDR2 from the germline V gene are SGHRS and YFSETQ. The V and J ends lost 3 bases and 4 bases, in that order; junction bases with no gene match: 4.

The chain employs TRBV5-1 and TRBJ2-7, with TRBD1 as a possible D gene (5 bases). The CDR3 sequence is 15 residues long. The germline gives CDR1 SGHRS, CDR2 YFSETQ. The V end lost 0 bases, the J end lost 3 bases, and 13 bases lay between the germline ends. DNA for the CDR3: TGCGCCAGCAGCTTGGAAGACAGTACCATCTACGAGCAGTACTTC. Translated: CASSLEDSTIYEQYF.

This chain connects TRBV7-2 to TRBJ1-2; the D gene is possibly TRBD1 (6 bases). V dropped 3 bases and J dropped 4 bases, with 12 bases sitting between them. This CDR3 has 14 amino acids. Germline V gene sequence: CDR1 SGHTA, CDR2 FQGNSA. The CDR3 DNA reads as TGTGCCAGCAGCTTCGTACAGGGTCCCTATGGCTACACCTTC. Translated, it gives CASSFVQGPYGYTF.

This chain links TRBV27 with TRBJ2-1, with 8 positions matching TRBD2. The germline CDR1 and CDR2 sequences are MNHEY and SMNVEV (reference sequence). V shed 3 bases, J shed 4 bases, and the junction held 11 bases outside the gene matches. The CDR3 spans 17 residues. This CDR3 reads CASSFSWGGGTYNEQFF. The CDR3 DNA reads TGTGCCAGCAGTTTTTCTTGGGGCGGGGGGACTTACAATGAGCAGTTCTTC.